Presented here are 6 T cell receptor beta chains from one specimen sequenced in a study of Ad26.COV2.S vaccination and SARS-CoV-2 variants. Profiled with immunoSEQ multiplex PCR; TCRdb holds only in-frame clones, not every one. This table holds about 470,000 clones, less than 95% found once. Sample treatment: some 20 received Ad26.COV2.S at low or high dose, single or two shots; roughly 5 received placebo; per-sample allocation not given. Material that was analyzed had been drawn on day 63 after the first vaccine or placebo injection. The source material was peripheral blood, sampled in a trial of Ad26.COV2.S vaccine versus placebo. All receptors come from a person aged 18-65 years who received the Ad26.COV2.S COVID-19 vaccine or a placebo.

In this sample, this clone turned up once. The CDR3 DNA reads as TGTGCCAGCTCTACCCCCCGCCAGCAGTTCTTC. This translates into CASSTPRQQFF. The chain links TRBV28 to TRBJ2-1; no firm D call. Trimming removed 8 bases from V and 11 bases from J, with 13 bases in between. CDR3 length: 11 amino acids. The germline gives CDR1 MDHEN, CDR2 SYDVKM. The entire variable domain, with the rest obtained from reference TRBV28 and TRBJ2-1, is as follows: DVKVTQSSRYLVKRTGEKVFLECVQDMDHENMFWYRQDPGLGLRLIYFSYDVKMKEKGDIPEGYSVSREKKERFSLILESASTNQTSMYLCASSTPRQQFFGPGTRLTVL.

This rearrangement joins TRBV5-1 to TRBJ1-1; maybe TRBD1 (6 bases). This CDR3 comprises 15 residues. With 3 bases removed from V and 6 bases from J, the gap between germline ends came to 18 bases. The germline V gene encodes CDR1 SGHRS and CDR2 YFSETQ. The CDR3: CASSSGTGLIAEAFF. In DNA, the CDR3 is TGCGCCAGCAGCTCAGGAACAGGGTTGATAGCTGAAGCTTTCTTT.

CDR3 nucleotides: TGTGCCAGCAGCGTAGCGGGGACTAGCGGGGAAGAGACCCAGTACTTC. This encodes CASSVAGTSGEETQYF. The chain combines TRBV9 with TRBJ2-5; TRBD2 matches at 13 bases. The V segment lost 0 bases and the J segment 3 bases; nucleotides outside the gene matches: 2. CDR3 length equals 16 residues. Germline CDR1 and CDR2: SGDLS and YYNGEE.

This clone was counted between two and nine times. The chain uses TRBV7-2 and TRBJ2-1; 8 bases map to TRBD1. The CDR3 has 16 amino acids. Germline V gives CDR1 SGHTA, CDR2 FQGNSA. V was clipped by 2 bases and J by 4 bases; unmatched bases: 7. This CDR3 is CASSLWGQGAYNEQFF. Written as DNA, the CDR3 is TGTGCCAGCAGCTTATGGGGGCAGGGGGCTTACAATGAGCAGTTCTTC.

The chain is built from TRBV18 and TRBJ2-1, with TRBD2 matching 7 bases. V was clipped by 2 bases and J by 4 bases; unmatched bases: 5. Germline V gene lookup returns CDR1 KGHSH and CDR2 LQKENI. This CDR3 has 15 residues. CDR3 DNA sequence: TGTGCCAGCTCACCAGGCGGGAGTAGATACAATGAGCAGTTCTTC. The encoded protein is CASSPGGSRYNEQFF.

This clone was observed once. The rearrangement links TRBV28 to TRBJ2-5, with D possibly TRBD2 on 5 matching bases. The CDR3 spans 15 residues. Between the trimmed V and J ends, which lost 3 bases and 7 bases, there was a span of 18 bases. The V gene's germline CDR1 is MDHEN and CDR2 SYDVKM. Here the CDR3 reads CASSFFVENRGTQYF. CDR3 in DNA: TGTGCCAGCAGTTTTTTTGTAGAGAACCGGGGGACCCAGTACTTC.